This T cell receptor beta chain was identified in a study of cytomegalovirus exposure and HLA in healthy donors. 60 Vbeta and 13 Jbeta primers were used in PCR. Profiling relied on immunoSEQ multiplex PCR, and the TCRdb table lists in-frame clones only, not all of them. Here the sample spans approximately 200,000 clones, 79% being singletons. V was pared by 5 bases and J by 6 bases, with 7 bases of the junction left unmatched. Germline-derived CDR1 and CDR2 are MNHEY and SVGAGI. This CDR3 has 14 amino acids. Healthy donors of bone marrow made up the group. As regards this clone: Its cognate antigen is unknown.

Study-wide results and limits: The authors excluded some V segments, including TRBV6-2 and TRBV6-3, as indistinguishable.

The chain combines TRBV6-5 with TRBJ2-7; 10 positions match TRBD2. Input material: PBMCs. The TCR was taken from a woman in her 30s in good health and CMV-seropositive. Written as DNA, the CDR3 is TGTGCCAGCAGTCCCAGCGGGGGGGCCTTCGAGCAGTACTTC. Encoded protein: CASSPSGGAFEQYF.